The 17 T cell receptor beta chains given below trace back to one sample, sequenced in a study of T cells in Graves' hyperthyroidism and ophthalmopathy. Amplification targeted TCR beta CDR3 regions from RNA transcripts. An initial round of RT-PCR targeting the TCR CDR3 relied on the HTBI primer set. Each CDR3 protein gets one entry after TCRdb re-called the multiplex PCR reads with MiXCR. The data contain nearly 750,000 distinct CDR3 sequences, roughly a third of them singletons. Sequenced input: blood. These receptors were obtained from a woman in her thirties or forties with Graves' hyperthyroidism.

This clonotype was detected only a few times. The V gene is TRBV6-5, the J gene TRBJ2-7, with 10 bases aligning to TRBD2. V lost 5 bases to trimming and J lost 0 bases; unmatched junction nucleotides: 13. CDR3 length: 18 residues. The germline V gene has CDR1 MNHEY and CDR2 SVGAGI. The CDR3 reads CASSMGLAGEVSSYEQYF. The CDR3 nucleotides are TGTGCCAGCAGTATGGGGCTAGCGGGAGAAGTGAGCTCCTACGAGCAGTACTTC.

This sequence joins TRBV11-1 and TRBJ1-5, with TRBD1 matching 10 bases. CDR1 and CDR2 (germline): SGHAT, FQDESV (reference sequence). Trimming took 6 bases from V and 6 from J; bases not matched to a gene: 8. There are 15 residues in the CDR3. CDR3 DNA: TGTGCCAGCAGGCGCGGACAGGGGGACAGTCAGCCCCAGCATTTT. Translation gives CASRRGQGDSQPQHF.

A word on this clonotype: One end of the junction varies from germline; a read error may be responsible. This chain links TRBV29-1 with TRBJ1-4, with TRBD1 matching over 8 bases. The CDR3 is 14 amino acids. Germline V gene data show CDR1 as SQVTM and CDR2 as ANQGSEA. The CDR3 DNA is TGCAGCGTGGAAACGGGACAGGCTAACGAAAAACTGTTTTTT. It encodes CSVETGQANEKLFF.

The chain has TRBV28 and TRBJ1-4; D is unclear. The CDR3 is made up of 13 amino acids. The V gene lost 3 bases and the J gene lost 8 bases, with 10 bases spanning the gap. Germline V CDR1 and CDR2: MDHEN, SYDVKM. CDR3 in DNA: TGTGCCAGCAGTTTGCGGCCCTCGGAAAAACTGTTTTTT. It is translated as CASSLRPSEKLFF.

The CDR3 protein is CASSEETVLHF. CDR3 bases: TGTGCCAGCAGTGAAGAGACAGTCCTCCACTTT. This chain joins TRBV2 and TRBJ1-6, with D possibly TRBD1 on 5 matching bases. Germline CDR1 reads SNHLY; CDR2 reads FYNNEI. This CDR3 region has 11 residues. Trimming took off 1 base at V and 15 bases at J, with 7 bases between the two ends.

This clonotype has just one count. The chain has TRBV7-9 and TRBJ1-6, with 7 bases matching TRBD1. In germline, CDR1 is SEHNR, CDR2 FQNEAQ (reference sequence). The trim removed 5 bases at V and 7 bases at J, leaving 8 bases unmatched. This CDR3 has 15 amino acids. Here the CDR3 reads CASSGPGGRNSPLHF. The CDR3 DNA reads as TGTGCCAGCAGCGGGCCAGGGGGTCGAAATTCACCCCTCCACTTT. The variable domain in full, with the rest retrieved from reference TRBV7-9 and TRBJ1-6, is DTGVSQNPRHKITKRGQNVTFRCDPISEHNRLYWYRQTLGQGPEFLTYFQNEAQLEKSRLLSDRFSAERPKGSFSTLEIQRTEQGDSAMYLCASSGPGGRNSPLHFGNGTRLTVT.

The chain joins TRBV15 to TRBJ2-7; TRBD2 aligns across 8 bases. Germline CDR1 and CDR2: LNHNV and YYDKDF (reference sequence). This CDR3 has 13 residues. V lost 4 bases and J lost 6; bases outside the gene matches: 5. As DNA, the CDR3 is TGTGCCACCAGCAAGGGACTAGACTCCGAGCAGTACTTC. Translated, it gives CATSKGLDSEQYF.

A word on this clonotype: The junction departs from the called germline gene at one end, perhaps through a read error. The chain is built from TRBV7-2 and TRBJ1-2, with a weak D call TRBD1 (5 bases). The CDR3 has 19 residues. Germline V gene lookup returns CDR1 SGHTA and CDR2 FQGNSA. The CDR3 region is CASSLNPGLWARWDRGYTF. The CDR3 DNA reads as TGCGCCAGCAGCCTTAATCCAGGCCTTTGGGCGCGGTGGGACCGAGGCTACACCTTC.

This clonotype was seen a handful of times. The chain is built from TRBV7-2 and TRBJ1-5; perhaps TRBD1 as D (5 bases). Trimming shortened V by 7 bases and J by 11 bases, and 21 bases separated the two germline ends. The germline gives CDR1 SGHTA, CDR2 FQGNSA. This CDR3 contains 14 residues. Here the CDR3 DNA reads TGTGCCAGCACCCAGGGCCAGCCGGGGGGGACCCAGCATTTT. It encodes CASTQGQPGGTQHF.

This clonotype was picked up a small number of times. This chain links TRBV11-2 with TRBJ2-7; D not resolved. The V gene lost 3 bases and the J gene lost 2 bases, with 11 bases spanning the gap. In germline, CDR1 is SGHAT, CDR2 FQNNGV. The length of the CDR3 is 14 residues. In DNA form, the CDR3 reads TGTGCCAGCAGCTTGGGTACGCGGACCTACGAGCAGTACTTC. Its translation is CASSLGTRTYEQYF.

The rearrangement joins TRBV5-1 to TRBJ1-1; 9 bases fit TRBD1. The CDR3 loop spans 16 amino acids. Germline V gene lookup returns CDR1 SGHRS and CDR2 YFSETQ. V trimming: 2 bases; J trimming: 4 bases; junction bases outside the gene matches: 9. The CDR3 nucleotides read TGCGCCAGCAGCTTAGACACAGGGGGCAGGAGCACTGAAGCTTTCTTT. Its protein is CASSLDTGGRSTEAFF.

This clonotype was recorded at least ten times. The V gene is TRBV19, the J gene TRBJ1-2; D is unresolved. The CDR3 is 14 amino acids. CDR1 and CDR2 from the germline V gene are LNHDA and SQIVND (reference sequence). V was trimmed by 2 bases and J by 4 bases, leaving 11 bases between them. CDR3 DNA: TGTGCCAGTAGTATATGGTCCGGGATCTATGGCTACACCTTC. The encoded protein is CASSIWSGIYGYTF.

This clonotype was seen ten or more times. The V and J genes are TRBV7-8 and TRBJ2-5, with 7 bases lining up with TRBD1. The V segment lost 4 bases and the J segment 3 bases; nucleotides outside the gene matches: 5. CDR1 is SGHVS, CDR2 FQNEAQ, per germline. The length of the CDR3 is 14 residues. The CDR3 nucleotides read TGTGCCAGCAGCTCACACACAGGGGAAGAGACCCAGTACTTC. Translated: CASSSHTGEETQYF.

This clonotype was observed once. This may come from a read error, since a much larger clone is one base off. The rearrangement links TRBV10-3 to TRBJ1-4, with D uncertain. V was shortened by 10 bases and J by 6 bases, with 21 bases between the two germline ends. The CDR3 runs to 15 residues. The germline gives CDR1 ENHRY, CDR2 SYGVKD. The CDR3 region has the DNA TGTGCCAGCAGAAGACGGAAAGGAAAGGATGAAAAACTGTTTTTT. Translating gives CASRRRKGKDEKLFF.

The genes are TRBV19 and TRBJ1-3; 8 bases align to TRBD1. The length of the CDR3 is 14 residues. The trim removed 7 bases at V and 4 bases at J, leaving 6 bases unmatched. The germline CDR1 and CDR2 sequences are LNHDA and SQIVND (reference sequence). The chain's CDR3 is CASTPQGAGNTIYF. CDR3 in DNA: TGTGCCAGTACACCCCAGGGGGCAGGAAACACCATATATTTT.

Comments on this clonotype: Given a much more abundant clone one base away, this may be a read error. J is TRBJ1-1 and V is TRBV7-3; 9 bases match TRBD1. Germline lookup yields CDR1 SGHTA and CDR2 FQGTGA. The CDR3 is 14 amino acids. The CDR3 reads CTSSSQGADTEAFF. The DNA of the CDR3 is TGTACCAGCAGCTCACAGGGGGCGGACACTGAAGCTTTCTTT.

The chain joins TRBV7-2 to TRBJ1-2; D perhaps matches TRBD1 (6 bases). Trimming left V 5 bases short and J 8 bases short, with 18 bases between. This CDR3 spans 14 amino acids. Germline V gives CDR1 SGHTA, CDR2 FQGNSA. The CDR3 region is CASSPYYRDGGYTF. CDR3 bases: TGTGCCAGCAGCCCCTACTACAGGGACGGGGGCTACACCTTC.